A single count supports the clone carrying this T cell receptor beta chain. Its target is not known. V was pared by 3 bases and J by 9 bases, with 18 bases between. This CDR3 is built from 15 residues. Germline loops: CDR1 MDHEN, CDR2 SYDVKM. This entry is derived from a study of regulatory T cells in long-lasting Graves disease. Overall study findings and caveats: Persistent disease favored TRBV28, TRBJ1-2 and TRBJ2-5. Between persistent patients, a few thousand public clonotypes were shared, exceeding the roughly 1,000 shared between new patients.

Specified time point: persistent/refractory GD, antithyroid drugs over 5 years with positive TRAb. The authors made the TCR library using RNA they extracted from PBMCs. iRepertoire HTBI primers and Arm-PCR of CDR3 regions built TCR beta libraries. Via MiXCR, TCRdb re-called the multiplex PCR reads, giving one row per CDR3 protein. Of about 470,000 distinct CDR3 sequences detected, around 21% appear once; the ten largest clones hold approximately 7.8%. The chain employs TRBV28 and TRBJ2-1; a possible D gene is TRBD2 (5 bases). The input for sequencing was peripheral blood mononuclear cells (PBMCs), taken when the disease was refractory, from a patient treated with antithyroid drugs. The source is a female donor with Graves disease. Here the CDR3 DNA reads TGTGCCAGCAGTTTTACGGGAACGTTACACGGTGAGCAGTTCTTC. Protein sequence: CASSFTGTLHGEQFF.